The source of this T cell receptor beta chain is a study of cytomegalovirus exposure and HLA in healthy donors. Study outcomes and limitations: A reported reduction in N-insertions relative to the roughly 640-donor mean was seen in an Asian-associated ancestry cluster in a later analysis. With later analysis, a missense DCLRE1C variant became linked to TCR beta V- and J-gene trimming. The authors reported that TCR beta sequences could predict HLA-A and HLA-B alleles. These predictions were accurate for most subjects in the first cohort.

Turning to this clone: Its specificity is not known.

Primers for the PCR totalled 60 Vbeta and 13 Jbeta. Generated by immunoSEQ multiplex PCR, the TCRdb table keeps only in-frame clones and is missing some. The repertoire holds fewer than 150,000 clones, 75% to 90% seen once, with under 8.5% in the top ten. V was pared by 3 bases and J by 5 bases, with 17 bases between. Looked up from germline, CDR1 is SGHRS and CDR2 is YFSETQ. The CDR3 length is 15 residues. The chain recombines TRBV5-1 with TRBJ2-5; D uncertain. Source material: PBMCs. The sequence derives from a woman aged 30 to 39 in good health and CMV-seropositive. CDR3 region: CASSSLPTPFETQYF. CDR3 coding DNA: TGCGCCAGCAGCTCCCTTCCAACTCCCTTCGAGACCCAGTACTTC.